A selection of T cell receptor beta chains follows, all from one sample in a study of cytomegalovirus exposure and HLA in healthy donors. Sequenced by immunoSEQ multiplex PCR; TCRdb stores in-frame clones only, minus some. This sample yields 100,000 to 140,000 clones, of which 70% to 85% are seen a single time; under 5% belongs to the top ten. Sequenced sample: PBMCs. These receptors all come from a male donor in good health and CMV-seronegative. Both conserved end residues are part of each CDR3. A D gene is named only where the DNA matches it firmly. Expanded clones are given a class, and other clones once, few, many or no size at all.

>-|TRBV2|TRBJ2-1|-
TGTGCCAGCAGTCTTACGGGAGTAGGCAATGAGCAGTTCTTC
CASSLTGVGNEQFF
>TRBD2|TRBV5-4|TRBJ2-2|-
TGTGCCAGCAGCTTGCCCGGGGGGACCGGGGAGCTGTTTTTT
CASSLPGGTGELFF
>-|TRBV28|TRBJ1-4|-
TGTGCCAGCAGCCCCGTTTTGGGAGGAAAACTGTTTTTT
CASSPVLGGKLFF
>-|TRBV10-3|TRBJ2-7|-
TGTGCCATCAGTGGAGCTTGGGCAGGCCGTGAAGACGAGCAGTACTTC
CAISGAWAGREDEQYF
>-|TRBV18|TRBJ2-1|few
TGTGCCAGCTCACCCCTCCGGACAGACTACAATGAGCAGTTCTTC
CASSPLRTDYNEQFF
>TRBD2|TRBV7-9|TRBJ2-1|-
TGTGCCAGCAGCTTATCAATCGCTAGCGGAAATCACAATGAGCAGTTCTTC
CASSLSIASGNHNEQFF
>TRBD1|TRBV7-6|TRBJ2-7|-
TGTGCCAGCAGCTCAGGGACAGGGACCTACGAGCAGTACTTC
CASSSGTGTYEQYF
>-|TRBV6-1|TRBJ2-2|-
TGTGCCAGCAGTGCGAATCTAGGGGACACCGGGGAGCTGTTTTTT
CASSANLGDTGELFF
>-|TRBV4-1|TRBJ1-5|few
TGCGCCAGCAGCCAATTAGGACTGAGCAATCAGCCCCAGCATTTT
CASSQLGLSNQPQHF
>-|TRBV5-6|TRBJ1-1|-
TGTGCCAGCAGCTTGTTCGAGGGGGAGGGTAGTGAAGCTTTCTTT
CASSLFEGEGSEAFF
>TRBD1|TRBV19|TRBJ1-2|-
TGTGCCAGTACCGTCGACAGGGGGAGAAACTATGGCTACACCTTC
CASTVDRGRNYGYTF
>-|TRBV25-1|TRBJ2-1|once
TGTGCCAGCAGTGGAGGGAGCTCCTACAATGAGCAGTTCTTC
CASSGGSSYNEQFF
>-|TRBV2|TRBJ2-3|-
TGTGCCAGCAGGATTGGACTGCTCACAGATACGCAGTATTTT
CASRIGLLTDTQYF
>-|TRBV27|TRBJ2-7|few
TGTGCCAGCAGCTCTATGAGGTCGAGCTACGAGCAGTACTTC
CASSSMRSSYEQYF
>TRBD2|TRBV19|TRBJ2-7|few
TGTGCCAGTAGCCGCCAGGGACTAGCGGCCTCCTACGAGCAGTACTTC
CASSRQGLAASYEQYF
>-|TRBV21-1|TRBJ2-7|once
TGTGCCAGCAGCAAACTAGGCCCAAGCCACGAGCAGTACTTC
CASSKLGPSHEQYF
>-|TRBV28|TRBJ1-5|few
TGTGCCACTTCAGGGGATCAGCCCCAGCATTTT
CATSGDQPQHF
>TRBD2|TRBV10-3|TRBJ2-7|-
TGTGCCATCAGTTCCGGGACTAGCGGGAGGGCCAACTACGAGCAGTACTTC
CAISSGTSGRANYEQYF
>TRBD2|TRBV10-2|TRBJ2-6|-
TGCGCCAGCAGAGCGGGGGGCGCGGGGGCCAACGTCCTGACTTTC
CASRAGGAGANVLTF
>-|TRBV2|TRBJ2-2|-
TGTGCCAGCAACGGGGGAGCCGGGGAGCTGTTTTTT
CASNGGAGELFF
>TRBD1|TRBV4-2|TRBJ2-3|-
TGTGCCAGCAGGCTCGCGCTGACAGGGGCCCCCGCAGATACGCAGTATTTT
CASRLALTGAPADTQYF
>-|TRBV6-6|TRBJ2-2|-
TGTGCCAGCAGCTTTGAGAGAGGCCGTGAGCCCGGGGAGCTGTTTTTT
CASSFERGREPGELFF
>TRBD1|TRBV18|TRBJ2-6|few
TGTGCCAGCTCAAAATCTCAGGGGGTGCCTGGCTCTGGGGCCAACGTCCTGACTTTC
CASSKSQGVPGSGANVLTF
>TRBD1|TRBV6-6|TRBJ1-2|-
TGTGCCAGCAGGTCCAGGGGGGCAGGTGGCTACACCTTC
CASRSRGAGGYTF
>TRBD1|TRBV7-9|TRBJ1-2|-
TGTGCCAGCAGCGGGCCGGGACAGGAGAACTATGGCTACACCTTC
CASSGPGQENYGYTF
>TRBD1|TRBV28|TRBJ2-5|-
TGTGCCAGCAGTCCCAACAGGGGGCTTCAGACCCAGTACTTC
CASSPNRGLQTQYF
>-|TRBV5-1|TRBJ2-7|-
TGCGCCAGCAGCTTGCGTAGCACCTACGAGCAGTACTTC
CASSLRSTYEQYF
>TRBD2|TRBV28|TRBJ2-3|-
TGTGCCAGCAGAAAGGGACTAGCGGGAGGGTTGAATACGCAGTATTTT
CASRKGLAGGLNTQYF
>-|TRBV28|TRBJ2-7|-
TGTGCCAGCACATTGCGACTAGCCTACGAGCAGTACTTC
CASTLRLAYEQYF
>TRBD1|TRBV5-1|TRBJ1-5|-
TGCGCCAGCAGCCAAGGGACAGGGGTAAATCAGCCCCAGCATTTT
CASSQGTGVNQPQHF
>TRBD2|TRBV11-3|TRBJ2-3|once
TGTGCCAGCAGCCCCGGGACTAGCGGGAGAGCAGATACGCAGTATTTT
CASSPGTSGRADTQYF
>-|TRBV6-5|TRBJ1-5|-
TGTGCCAGCAGACCAGGGGCGAGGCAGCCCCAGCATTTT
CASRPGARQPQHF
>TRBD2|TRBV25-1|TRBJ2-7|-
TGTGCCAGCAGTGAATTCACTAGCGGAGTTTACGAGCAGTACTTC
CASSEFTSGVYEQYF
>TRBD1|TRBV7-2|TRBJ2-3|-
TGTGCCAGCAGCTTGCGGACAGGGGGCACAGATACGCAGTATTTT
CASSLRTGGTDTQYF
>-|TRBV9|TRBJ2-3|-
TGTGCCAGCAGCGTAGACGAGCGTTCAGATACGCAGTATTTT
CASSVDERSDTQYF
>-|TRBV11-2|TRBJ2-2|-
TGTGCCAGCAGCCCGTATTCCGGGGAGCTGTTTTTT
CASSPYSGELFF
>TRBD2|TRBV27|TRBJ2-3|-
TGTGCCAGCACCCGCCAAGGGCGGGAGGTGGCCCCTGATACGCAGTATTTT
CASTRQGREVAPDTQYF
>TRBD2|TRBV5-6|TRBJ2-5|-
TGTGCCAGCAGCTTGCGGCTAGCGGGGGGGGAGACCCAGTACTTC
CASSLRLAGGETQYF
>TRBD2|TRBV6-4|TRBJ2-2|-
TGTGCCAGCAGTGACTGGCTGAATAGCGGGAGATCCGGGGAGCTGTTTTTT
CASSDWLNSGRSGELFF
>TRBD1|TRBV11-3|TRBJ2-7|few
TGTGCCAGCGGACGGGACAGCTACGAGCAGTACTTC
CASGRDSYEQYF
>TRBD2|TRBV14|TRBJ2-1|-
TGTGCCAGCACCGAGACTAGCGGGACCTACAATGAGCAGTTCTTC
CASTETSGTYNEQFF
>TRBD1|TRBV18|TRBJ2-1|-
TGTGCCAGCTCACGGGCCTCAGGGGGAAGTTTGTCCAATGAGCAGTTCTTC
CASSRASGGSLSNEQFF
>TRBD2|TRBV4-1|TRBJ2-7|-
TGCGCCAGCAGCCGCTGGACTAGCGGGAGCAAGTACTTC
CASSRWTSGSKYF
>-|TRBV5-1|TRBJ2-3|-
TGCGCCAGCAGCTTGGGGACTCTAGAAACAGATACGCAGTATTTT
CASSLGTLETDTQYF
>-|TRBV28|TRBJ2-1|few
TGTGCCAGCAGTTTACCTAGCCCAGCCAATGAGCAGTTCTTC
CASSLPSPANEQFF
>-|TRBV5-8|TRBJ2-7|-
TGTGCCAGCAGCCGAACCTTCAGCGAGCAGTACTTC
CASSRTFSEQYF
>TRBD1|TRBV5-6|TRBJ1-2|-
TGTGCCAGCAGCCCGGACAGGGCCCCCTTCTATGGCTACACCTTC
CASSPDRAPFYGYTF
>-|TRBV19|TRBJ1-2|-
TGTGCCAGTAAAGGGGGTCAGAGGAATGGCTACACCTTC
CASKGGQRNGYTF
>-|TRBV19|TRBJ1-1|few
TGTGCCAGTAGTCCACGACAGGACATGAACACTGAAGCTTTCTTT
CASSPRQDMNTEAFF
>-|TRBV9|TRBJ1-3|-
TGTGCCAGCAGCGTAGCCCACAGCTCAAGCTCTGGAAACACCATATATTTT
CASSVAHSSSSGNTIYF
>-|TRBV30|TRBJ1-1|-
TGTGCCTGGACCACGGGAGTTGAAGCTTTCTTT
CAWTTGVEAFF
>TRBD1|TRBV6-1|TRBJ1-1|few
TGTGCCAGCAGACACAGGGGTTCGGGCACTGAAGCTTTCTTT
CASRHRGSGTEAFF
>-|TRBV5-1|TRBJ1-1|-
TGCGCCAGCAGCTCGGGAGGGGGTAACACTGAAGCTTTCTTT
CASSSGGGNTEAFF